Below are 20 T cell receptor beta chains sequenced from a single sample in a study of CD8 T cells in ankylosing spondylitis (TCRdb year 2017). The research as a whole found: Blood from ankylosing spondylitis patients appeared to be characterized by a TCR beta motif made up of about 8 highly homologous amino acid variants.

The library was obtained by 5' RACE. The listed sequencing device is Illumina HiSeq 2500. TCRdb took the public reads, trimmed them with fastp at Q25, ran MiXCR for clone calling and kept in-frame beta chains. Under each unique CDR3 protein, matching rows form one entry showing the most common genes and DNA. This sample holds 450,000 or so distinct CDR3 sequences; roughly a quarter were observed only once. Roughly 0.8% of the sample lies in the top ten. Antigen specificity for these receptors is unknown. Sequencing was carried out using blood, either unsorted or a sorted T cell fraction (not recorded which). The receptors derive from a male donor with ankylosing spondylitis.

This clonotype has a handful of counts. V is TRBV20-1 and J is TRBJ1-5, with 9 bases that match TRBD1. The germline V gene has CDR1 DFQATT and CDR2 SNEGSKA (reference sequence). Losses at the gene ends were 5 bases for V and 2 bases for J; bases not matched to a gene: 4. This CDR3 comprises 14 residues. Written as DNA, the CDR3 is TGCAGTGCTGGAAGGACAGGGGGCAATCAGCCCCAGCATTTT. Translating gives CSAGRTGGNQPQHF.

The gene calls are TRBV7-2 and TRBJ2-5, with D uncertain. CDR3 length: 10 residues. V was clipped by 4 bases and J by 5 bases, with 2 bases between them. Germline lookup yields CDR1 SGHTA and CDR2 FQGNSA. The CDR3 region is CASSWETQYF. The CDR3 DNA is TGTGCCAGCAGCTGGGAGACCCAGTACTTC.

The chain carries TRBV6-5 and TRBJ2-6; the D gene is possibly TRBD1 (6 bases). The CDR3 runs to 15 residues. Trimming removed 6 bases at V and 3 bases at J, with 12 bases between. CDR1 and CDR2 (germline): MNHEY, SVGAGI. The CDR3 nucleotides read TGTGCCAGCAGGTACAGGGTGTTTGGGGCCAACGTCCTGACTTTC. This sequence encodes CASRYRVFGANVLTF.

The rearrangement uses TRBV7-2 and TRBJ2-1, with unresolved D. CDR1 is SGHTA and CDR2 is FQGNSA in the germline V gene. The ends were cut back, 4 bases at V and 9 bases at J, with 13 bases in the middle. This CDR3 is built from 13 residues. CDR3: CASSYQARTEQFF. CDR3 sequence (DNA): TGTGCCAGCAGCTACCAGGCACGCACTGAGCAGTTCTTC. Complete variable domain (other parts from reference TRBV7-2 and TRBJ2-1): GAGVSQSPSNKVTEKGKDVELRCDPISGHTALYWYRQSLGQGLEFLIYFQGNSAPDKSGLPSDRFSAERTGGSVSTLTIQRTQQEDSAVYLCASSYQARTEQFFGPGTRLTVL.

The rearrangement links TRBV5-1 to TRBJ2-1; D is unclear. Deletions cut 4 bases from V and 0 bases from J, with 11 bases between. The germline V gene encodes CDR1 SGHRS and CDR2 YFSETQ. The CDR3 totals 15 residues. CDR3 sequence: CASSPTQSSYNEQFF. CDR3 DNA: TGCGCCAGCAGCCCTACACAGAGCTCCTACAATGAGCAGTTCTTC. The full variable domain, with the rest looked up from reference TRBV5-1 and TRBJ2-1, is KAGVTQTPRYLIKTRGQQVTLSCSPISGHRSVSWYQQTPGQGLQFLFEYFSETQRNKGNFPGRFSGRQFSNSRSEMNVSTLELGDSALYLCASSPTQSSYNEQFFGPGTRLTVL.

The chain recombines TRBV3-1 with TRBJ2-7, with D perhaps matching TRBD2 (5 bases). The ends were cut back, 1 base at V and 2 bases at J, with 15 bases in the middle. The CDR3 contains 16 residues. Per germline, CDR1 LGHDT and CDR2 YNNKEL (reference sequence). In DNA form, the CDR3 reads TGTGCCAGCAGCCAAGGGGCGTGGGCCGGGACCTACGAGCAGTACTTC. Protein product: CASSQGAWAGTYEQYF.

This clonotype occurred a few times. This rearrangement joins TRBV7-8 to TRBJ1-5, with D unresolved. The CDR3 has 15 amino acids. Between the trimmed V and J ends, which lost 5 bases and 3 bases, there was a span of 14 bases. From germline, CDR1 is SGHVS and CDR2 FQNEAQ. Here the CDR3 reads CASSPIGGINQPQHF. CDR3 DNA sequence: TGTGCCAGCAGCCCTATAGGAGGGATCAATCAGCCCCAGCATTTT.

The chain couples TRBV19 to TRBJ2-1; 9 nucleotides line up with TRBD2. The CDR3 covers 14 residues. Germline V lookup: CDR1 LNHDA, CDR2 SQIVND (reference sequence). J gave up 10 bases and V 6 bases, and 10 bases lay outside the gene matches. The DNA of the CDR3 is TGTGCCAGTAGGGCGGGAGGGCTGTCAATGGAGCAGTTCTTC. Translated: CASRAGGLSMEQFF.

This clonotype was picked up a small number of times. This chain connects TRBV5-1 to TRBJ1-1, with TRBD1 identical over 7 bases. CDR1 and CDR2 (germline): SGHRS, YFSETQ. This CDR3 spans 15 amino acids. V lost 3 bases and J lost 1; bases outside the gene matches: 6. CDR3 in amino acids: CASSYEGQKNTEAFF. In DNA, the CDR3 is TGCGCCAGCAGCTACGAGGGACAGAAGAACACTGAAGCTTTCTTT.

V and J are TRBV5-1 and TRBJ1-5; 7 bases are shared with TRBD1. The V and J ends lost 5 bases and 4 bases, in that order; junction bases with no gene match: 9. In germline, CDR1 is SGHRS, CDR2 YFSETQ. This CDR3 spans 15 amino acids. This CDR3 reads CASRLGGQKNQPQHF. The CDR3, as DNA: TGCGCCAGCAGGCTAGGGGGACAGAAAAATCAGCCCCAGCATTTT.

J is TRBJ2-1 and V is TRBV27; TRBD2 aligns across 14 bases. Germline V gene data show CDR1 as MNHEY and CDR2 as SMNVEV (reference sequence). The CDR3 is 18 residues long. Trimming removed 5 bases from V and 5 bases from J; junction bases left unmatched: 11. Written as DNA, the CDR3 is TGTGCCAGCAGTAAGGGACTAGCGGGAGTGCATGTAGACAATGAGCAGTTCTTC. Translating it yields CASSKGLAGVHVDNEQFF.

This clonotype was recorded a few times. This chain joins TRBV5-1 and TRBJ1-5; TRBD1 is a possible D gene (6 bases). The CDR3 is 14 residues long. V lost 4 bases, J lost 6 bases, and 14 bases lay in between. CDR1 is SGHRS, CDR2 YFSETQ, per germline. CDR3 in DNA: TGCGCCAGCAGCCAATCAGGGGCCGGTCAGCCCCAGCATTTT. Amino acids: CASSQSGAGQPQHF.

This chain links TRBV20-1 with TRBJ1-5; D not resolved. V lost 1 base, J lost 0 bases, and 10 bases lay in between. Per germline, CDR1 DFQATT and CDR2 SNEGSKA (reference sequence). The CDR3 runs to 15 residues. CDR3 in DNA: TGCAGTGCTAGAGCGCGAGGGAATAGCAATCAGCCCCAGCATTTT. Protein: CSARARGNSNQPQHF.

This rearrangement joins TRBV24-1 to TRBJ2-2; D tentatively reads TRBD1 or TRBD2 (5 bases each). Germline CDR1 is KGHDR and CDR2 is SFDVKD. Trimming left V 4 bases short and J 6 bases short, with 14 bases between. This CDR3 comprises 15 residues. CDR3 DNA: TGTGCCACCAGTGACCCCAGGGACCACCCCGGGGAGCTGTTTTTT. Translation gives CATSDPRDHPGELFF.

This clonotype appeared a single time. V and J are TRBV7-8 and TRBJ1-1; the D is unclear. Germline assignment: CDR1 SGHVS and CDR2 FQNEAQ. CDR3 size: 15 residues. The germline V and J ends were trimmed by 1 base and 0 bases, with 9 bases remaining between them. The DNA for the CDR3 is TGTGCCAGCAGCTTAGAGGAGATCCTGAACACTGAAGCTTTCTTT. It encodes CASSLEEILNTEAFF.

This clonotype was seen more than once but under ten times. The genes are TRBV19 and TRBJ1-1; 9 nucleotides agree with TRBD1. CDR3 length equals 13 residues. Germline assignment: CDR1 LNHDA and CDR2 SQIVND (reference sequence). The trim removed 7 bases at V and 9 bases at J, leaving 9 bases unmatched. The CDR3 DNA follows: TGTGCCAGTAATCCGGGACAGGGCCACCAAGCTTTCTTT. This translates into CASNPGQGHQAFF.

The gene calls are TRBV5-1 and TRBJ2-3; D is uncertain. V lost 0 bases and J lost 2, with 7 bases in between. This CDR3 is built from 14 residues. CDR1 is SGHRS and CDR2 is YFSETQ in the germline V gene. The CDR3 reads CASSLAPDTDTQYF. For the CDR3, the DNA is TGCGCCAGCAGCTTGGCCCCTGACACAGATACGCAGTATTTT.

CDR3 DNA sequence: TGCAGCGTTCGAGCAGGGGTCGAGCAGTACGTC. Translated, it gives CSVRAGVEQYV. The chain uses TRBV29-1 and TRBJ2-7, with a possible D match to TRBD1 (6 bases). V lost 5 bases to trimming and J lost 6 bases, with 11 bases between them. The CDR3 has 11 amino acids. Germline loops: CDR1 SQVTM, CDR2 ANQGSEA.

The chain employs TRBV5-1 and TRBJ2-7, with 8 nucleotides matching TRBD2. V dropped 1 base and J dropped 7; count of bases not matched to a gene: 7. The length of the CDR3 is 14 residues. Germline CDR1 SGHRS, CDR2 YFSETQ. In DNA, the CDR3 is TGCGCCAGCAGCTTGACTAGCGGAACGATAGAGCAGTACTTC. It specifies CASSLTSGTIEQYF.

The chain has TRBV3-1 and TRBJ1-1; maybe TRBD1 (5 bases). V lost 7 bases and J lost 5, with 17 bases in between. This CDR3 is 14 amino acids long. Germline V lookup: CDR1 LGHDT, CDR2 YNNKEL (reference sequence). As DNA, the CDR3 is TGTGCCAGCACACCAGGGTACGGTGGGACTGAAGCTTTCTTT. Translating it yields CASTPGYGGTEAFF.